This T cell receptor (beta chain) comes out of a study of blood T cells in healthy people across ages. For this clonotype: Its matching antigen is unknown.

A J-beta primer mix and a sample-barcoded 5' primer were used in a second PCR of roughly 6 to 12 cycles. Each cDNA molecule received a tag from a template-switch adaptor that had 12 random nucleotides. Each sample yielded at least 2.5 million CDR3-containing paired-end reads. TCRdb analysed the 5' RACE reads with MiXCR anew, one entry per CDR3 protein. The sample includes about 780,000 distinct CDR3 sequences, around a quarter of them seen just once. CDR3 size: 16 residues. V shed 1 base and J 3 bases; nucleotides not matched to a gene: 5. From germline, CDR1 is SGHNT and CDR2 YENEEA. Study-wide results and caveats: Significant beta diversity loss was already apparent by age around 40, declining roughly linearly.

These records were also assigned to another study, of T cells of mothers and their children.

The source is a boy younger than 18 in good health. Source material: blood. The chain uses TRBV11-3 and TRBJ1-1, with 10 bases lining up with TRBD1. CDR3 protein: CASSLVMDRGDTEAFF. CDR3 sequence (DNA): TGTGCCAGCAGCTTAGTGATGGACAGGGGGGACACTGAAGCTTTCTTT.